This TCR beta chain was captured by sequencing in a study of T cell repertoires in cytomegalovirus infection. Trimming left V 4 bases short and J 6 bases short, with 14 bases between. Germline V gene sequence: CDR1 SGHNT, CDR2 YYREEE (reference sequence). This CDR3 has 14 amino acids. Using its own MiXCR run on the reads, TCRdb lists one record per CDR3 protein. The sample includes about 900,000 distinct CDR3 sequences, less than 40% of them seen just once. In the case of this clonotype: Its antigen remains unidentified.

Sequenced here: cultured CD8+ T cells from PBMCs, sampled from culture after CMV antigen stimulation. The receptor was derived from a human donor in good health (CMV status not recorded). Some clones in this sample may be carry-over from other donors' samples. V and J are TRBV5-4 and TRBJ1-3; possible D gene TRBD1, 5 bases. The CDR3 loop is CASSPWPGENTIYF. The CDR3 coding sequence is TGTGCCAGCAGCCCATGGCCGGGGGAAAACACCATATATTTT.